The present T cell receptor (beta chain) was sequenced within a study of cytomegalovirus exposure and HLA in healthy donors. Study results and caveats: CMV serostatus stood as the only immune exposure information on hand. In a later analysis, a missense DCLRE1C variant was linked to TCR beta V- and J-gene trimming.

Comment on this clone: Its antigen is not known.

Amplification used 60 Vbeta primers and 13 Jbeta primers. The method was immunoSEQ multiplex PCR; TCRdb's version includes in-frame clones alone and lacks a portion of them. The sample carries approximately 200,000 clones, 85% recorded once. The sequence derives from a woman between 45 and 60 years old in good health and CMV-seronegative. The sequenced material came from PBMCs.

CDR3 in amino acids: CASSLAAGSEAFF. The CDR3 bases are TGTGCCAGCAGCTTGGCGGCGGGGTCGGAAGCTTTCTTT. The chain carries TRBV7-6 and TRBJ1-1, with D unclear. Trimming cost V 3 bases and J 8 bases, with 13 bases left between them. This CDR3 has 13 residues. From germline, CDR1 is SGHVS and CDR2 FNYEAQ.